This is a list of T cell receptor beta chains from one sample in a study of blood T cell repertoires in COVID-19. This table comes from immunoSEQ multiplex PCR, and its TCRdb copy is limited to in-frame clones, with some not included. This sample has approximately 200,000 clones; roughly 87% occur once, and the top ten carry about a tenth. Specimen: PBMCs or T cells enriched from blood (not recorded which). Every receptor here comes from a man under 40 who had recovered from COVID-19. Each CDR3 is given with its conserved first and last residue. The D gene is left open where the match is weak. Only some rows state a clone size, as once, few, many or a class for expanded clones.

abundance: .; j_gene: TRBJ2-1; d_gene: TRBD2; v_gene: TRBV4-3; len: 16; CDR3aa: CASSQDETSGYNEQFF; CDR3nt: TGCGCCAGCAGCCAAGATGAAACTAGCGGGTACAATGAGCAGTTCTTC
abundance: .; j_gene: TRBJ1-5; d_gene: .; v_gene: TRBV2; len: 13; CDR3aa: CASRGFSNQPQHF; CDR3nt: TGTGCCAGCAGGGGCTTTAGCAATCAGCCCCAGCATTTT
abundance: .; j_gene: TRBJ2-4; d_gene: .; v_gene: TRBV4-2; len: 12; CDR3aa: CASSLDLNIQYF; CDR3nt: TGTGCCAGCAGCCTCGACTTAAACATTCAGTACTTC
abundance: .; j_gene: TRBJ1-2; d_gene: .; v_gene: TRBV15; len: 21; CDR3aa: CATSRRSNRAQGPKINYGYTF; CDR3nt: TGTGCCACCAGCAGACGGTCCAATCGCGCGCAGGGCCCCAAAATCAACTATGGCTACACCTTC
abundance: .; j_gene: TRBJ2-7; d_gene: .; v_gene: TRBV7-8; len: 15; CDR3aa: CASSPVRGLSYEQYF; CDR3nt: TGTGCCAGCAGCCCCGTAAGGGGTCTCTCCTACGAGCAGTACTTC
abundance: .; j_gene: TRBJ2-7; d_gene: .; v_gene: TRBV3-1/TRBV3-2; len: 13; CDR3aa: CASSQDRAYEQYF; CDR3nt: TGTGCCAGCAGCCAGGACAGAGCCTACGAGCAGTACTTC
abundance: .; j_gene: TRBJ2-1; d_gene: TRBD2; v_gene: TRBV4-1; len: 16; CDR3aa: CASSQTAGVPPHEQFF; CDR3nt: TGCGCCAGCAGCCAGACAGCGGGGGTACCCCCCCATGAGCAGTTCTTC
abundance: .; j_gene: TRBJ1-5; d_gene: .; v_gene: TRBV10-3; len: 15; CDR3aa: CAISAGEYSNQPQHF; CDR3nt: TGTGCCATCAGTGCGGGGGAATATAGCAATCAGCCCCAGCATTTT
abundance: .; j_gene: TRBJ2-4; d_gene: .; v_gene: TRBV21-1; len: 15; CDR3aa: CASTETSGRVGIQYF; CDR3nt: TGTGCCAGCACCGAGACTAGCGGGAGGGTGGGCATTCAGTACTTC
abundance: .; j_gene: TRBJ2-2; d_gene: .; v_gene: TRBV27; len: 16; CDR3aa: CASSLRTQGGAGELFF; CDR3nt: TGTGCCAGCAGTTTAAGGACTCAGGGCGGGGCCGGGGAGCTGTTTTTT
abundance: .; j_gene: TRBJ2-2; d_gene: .; v_gene: TRBV25-1; len: 16; CDR3aa: CASSDYPQANTGELFF; CDR3nt: TGTGCCAGCAGTGACTATCCACAGGCGAACACCGGGGAGCTGTTTTTT
abundance: .; j_gene: TRBJ2-7; d_gene: .; v_gene: TRBV28; len: 13; CDR3aa: CASSLLYRYEQYF; CDR3nt: TGTGCCAGCAGTTTACTATACAGATACGAGCAGTACTTC
abundance: .; j_gene: TRBJ1-2; d_gene: .; v_gene: TRBV6-8; len: 14; CDR3aa: CASEWEGCGYGYTF; CDR3nt: TGTGCCAGCGAGTGGGAGGGTTGTGGCTATGGCTACACCTTC
abundance: .; j_gene: TRBJ1-2; d_gene: .; v_gene: TRBV3-1/TRBV3-2; len: 15; CDR3aa: CASSQRTDTNYGYTF; CDR3nt: TGTGCCAGCAGCCAGAGAACTGACACCAACTATGGCTACACCTTC
abundance: .; j_gene: TRBJ1-6; d_gene: .; v_gene: TRBV25-1; len: 14; CDR3aa: CASSGQASNSPLHF; CDR3nt: TGTGCCAGCAGTGGGCAGGCTTCGAATTCACCCCTCCACTTT
abundance: .; j_gene: TRBJ2-1; d_gene: .; v_gene: TRBV27; len: 16; CDR3aa: CASSLPYKNSYNEQFF; CDR3nt: TGTGCCAGCAGTTTACCCTATAAGAACTCCTACAATGAGCAGTTCTTC
abundance: .; j_gene: TRBJ2-2; d_gene: TRBD1; v_gene: TRBV6-5; len: 15; CDR3aa: CASSTDRGRTGELFF; CDR3nt: TGTGCCAGCAGCACGGACAGGGGGCGAACCGGGGAGCTGTTTTTT
abundance: .; j_gene: TRBJ1-2; d_gene: TRBD1; v_gene: TRBV4-1; len: 17; CDR3aa: CASSQLYVAGGAYGYTF; CDR3nt: TGCGCCAGCAGCCAACTTTATGTGGCAGGGGGCGCGTATGGCTACACCTTC
abundance: .; j_gene: TRBJ2-4; d_gene: TRBD2; v_gene: TRBV4-2; len: 16; CDR3aa: CASSQETSGIQNIQYF; CDR3nt: TGTGCCAGCAGCCAGGAGACTAGCGGGATCCAAAACATTCAGTACTTC
abundance: once; j_gene: TRBJ1-1; d_gene: .; v_gene: TRBV2; len: 12; CDR3aa: CASSGGRWEAFF; CDR3nt: TGTGCCAGCTCGGGGGGACGTTGGGAAGCTTTCTTT
abundance: .; j_gene: TRBJ2-3; d_gene: TRBD1; v_gene: TRBV2; len: 17; CDR3aa: CASSSETRGIGTDTQYF; CDR3nt: TGTGCCAGCAGTTCTGAGACCAGGGGGATAGGGACAGATACGCAGTATTTT
abundance: .; j_gene: TRBJ2-3; d_gene: TRBD1; v_gene: TRBV18; len: 14; CDR3aa: CASSADRGPDTQYF; CDR3nt: TGTGCCAGCTCAGCGGACAGGGGGCCAGATACGCAGTATTTT
abundance: .; j_gene: TRBJ2-5; d_gene: .; v_gene: TRBV5-1; len: 13; CDR3aa: CASSLFGGETQYF; CDR3nt: TGCGCCAGCAGCTTGTTTGGGGGGGAGACCCAGTACTTC